Presented here are 10 T cell receptor beta chains from one specimen sequenced in a study of shared clonotypes between healthy human individuals. As defined, naive CD8 cells were CD45RO-negative and positively selected for CCR7, with terminally differentiated effector memory CD45RA+ cells excluded. Data came from immunoSEQ multiplex PCR; TCRdb stores just in-frame clones and leaves some out. The sample yields some 2 million clones, 85% to 95% seen once. What was sequenced was naive CD8+ T cells sorted from blood. Source of these receptors: a man younger than 35 in good health.

This chain joins TRBV27 and TRBJ2-2, with 11 bases aligning to TRBD2. This CDR3 is built from 14 residues. Per the germline V gene, CDR1 is MNHEY and CDR2 is SMNVEV (reference sequence). After removal of 6 bases from V and 9 bases from J, the junction contained 6 bases not matched to a gene. The CDR3 spells CASRIAGGPRELFF. In DNA, the CDR3 is TGTGCCAGCAGGATAGCGGGAGGGCCGCGGGAGCTGTTTTTT.

V and J are TRBV29-1 and TRBJ2-1; no firm D call. Germline V lookup: CDR1 SQVTM, CDR2 ANQGSEA. This CDR3 has 11 residues. V shed 8 bases and J shed 3 bases, with 8 bases lying between them. The CDR3, as DNA: TGCAGCCCCTCGTACTACAATGAGCAGTTCTTC. Its protein is CSPSYYNEQFF.

Points on this clone: This CDR3 is also generated by other DNA sequences in the sample. The V call is TRBV27, the J call TRBJ2-7; the D gene is possibly TRBD1 (5 bases). This CDR3 comprises 13 residues. V was shortened by 2 bases and J by 2 bases, with 7 bases between the two germline ends. In germline, CDR1 is MNHEY, CDR2 SMNVEV (reference sequence). The CDR3 DNA follows: TGTGCCAGCAGTTTACAGGGCACCTACGAGCAGTACTTC. It yields the protein CASSLQGTYEQYF.

In this sample, this clone turned up once. This chain joins TRBV27 and TRBJ2-3; the D is unclear. V shed 5 bases and J shed 8 bases, with 11 bases lying between them. CDR3 length equals 12 residues. Germline CDR1 MNHEY, CDR2 SMNVEV (reference sequence). The CDR3 sequence is CASSRPPGTQYF. The CDR3 DNA follows: TGTGCCAGCAGTCGACCCCCCGGTACGCAGTATTTT.

The J gene is TRBJ1-1, the V gene TRBV10-3; unclear D gene. Germline V lookup: CDR1 ENHRY, CDR2 SYGVKD. The CDR3 totals 13 residues. Trimming took 10 bases from V and 4 from J, leaving 16 bases between them. CDR3 loop: CATAPPSGTEAFF. CDR3 sequence (DNA): TGTGCCACTGCCCCTCCCTCGGGCACTGAAGCTTTCTTT.

The table lists this clone with a count of one. V gene TRBV6-1 combines with J gene TRBJ1-2; D is unresolved. This CDR3 has 15 residues. Deletions cut 1 base from V and 5 bases from J, with 14 bases between. Per the germline V gene, CDR1 is MNHNS and CDR2 is SASEGT. The CDR3: CASSEGPGYRYGYTF. CDR3 in DNA: TGTGCCAGCAGTGAAGGACCGGGATACCGTTATGGCTACACCTTC.

In the case of this clone: The same CDR3 arises from other DNA sequences in this sample as well. V and J are TRBV6-5 and TRBJ1-3; D unclear. Germline values: CDR1 MNHEY, CDR2 SVGAGI. Trimming stripped 4 bases from V and 0 bases from J, with 13 bases between. The length of the CDR3 is 16 residues. The CDR3 DNA reads as TGTGCCAGCAGTTTCCGGACGGAGGGCTCTGGAAACACCATATATTTT. This translates into CASSFRTEGSGNTIYF.

About this clone itself: One end of the junction varies from germline; a read error may be responsible. Distinct nucleotide sequences in the sample also encode this CDR3. The chain carries TRBV7-3 and TRBJ2-1; TRBD2 matches at 7 bases. This CDR3 has 14 residues. The germline CDR1 and CDR2 sequences are SGHTA and FQGTGA. The CDR3 DNA is TGTGCCAGCAGCCTAACGGGGGGATACAATGAGCAGTTCTTC. The encoded protein is CASSLTGGYNEQFF.

Of note for this clone: At the DNA level, this CDR3 is encoded by other sequences in the same sample as well. The rearrangement joins TRBV9 to TRBJ2-7; D uncertain. Trimming cost V 0 bases and J 2 bases, with 12 bases left between them. The CDR3 is 15 residues long. Germline V gene lookup returns CDR1 SGDLS and CDR2 YYNGEE. The CDR3 DNA reads as TGTGCCAGCAGCGTAGAGGGCGGATCCCCCTACGAGCAGTACTTC. The encoded protein is CASSVEGGSPYEQYF. The variable domain in full, with the rest retrieved from reference TRBV9 and TRBJ2-7, is DSGVTQTPKHLITATGQRVTLRCSPRSGDLSVYWYQQSLDQGLQFLIQYYNGEERAKGNILERFSAQQFPDLHSELNLSSLELGDSALYFCASSVEGGSPYEQYFGPGTRLTVT.

The chain carries TRBV28 and TRBJ2-3; the D is unclear. The length of the CDR3 is 15 residues. V shed 5 bases and J shed 3 bases, with 15 bases lying between them. Germline V gives CDR1 MDHEN, CDR2 SYDVKM. The CDR3 region has the DNA TGTGCCAGCAGTACGTGGTCCGAGGAGACAGATACGCAGTATTTT. This gives the protein CASSTWSEETDTQYF.